These 20 T cell receptor beta chains were sequenced from one sample in a study of cytomegalovirus exposure and HLA in healthy donors. Sequencing was performed with immunoSEQ multiplex PCR; in TCRdb, only in-frame clones are kept and a portion is missing. The sample carries about 130,000 clones, around nine tenths recorded once. The sample taken for sequencing was PBMCs. The receptors originated from a woman under 30 in good health and CMV-seronegative.

The rearrangement uses TRBV7-2 and TRBJ2-7; D might be TRBD1 (6 bases). Germline values: CDR1 SGHTA, CDR2 FQGNSA. The CDR3 is made up of 13 amino acids. Trimming took off 5 bases at V and 4 bases at J, with 12 bases between the two ends. CDR3 sequence: CASSPRQAYEQYF. In nucleotides, the CDR3 is TGTGCCAGCAGCCCCAGACAGGCTTACGAGCAGTACTTC. Based on the CDR3 plus reference TRBV7-2 and TRBJ2-7, the full variable domain is GAGVSQSPSNKVTEKGKDVELRCDPISGHTALYWYRQSLGQGLEFLIYFQGNSAPDKSGLPSDRFSAERTGGSVSTLTIQRTQQEDSAVYLCASSPRQAYEQYFGPGTRLTVT.

This clone appeared once. The chain carries TRBV6-4 and TRBJ2-2; 9 bases fit TRBD1. The junction had 10 bases not matched to a gene; V was cut back by 7 bases and J by 1 base. CDR1 MRHNA and CDR2 SNTAGT come from the germline V gene. The CDR3 loop spans 17 amino acids. CDR3 loop: CASIGPYRGQNTGELFF. Here the CDR3 DNA reads TGTGCCAGCATTGGGCCCTACAGGGGGCAGAACACCGGGGAGCTGTTTTTT.

The V and J genes are TRBV5-1 and TRBJ2-7, with TRBD2 as a possible D gene (5 bases). The CDR3 loop spans 17 amino acids. The V gene lost 3 bases and the J gene lost 0 bases, with 19 bases spanning the gap. Germline V lookup: CDR1 SGHRS, CDR2 YFSETQ. The CDR3 DNA follows: TGCGCCAGCAGCTCGACTTCACTAGACCAGAGCTCCTACGAGCAGTACTTC. Encoded protein: CASSSTSLDQSSYEQYF.

The chain carries TRBV29-1 and TRBJ2-3; D may be TRBD1 (6 bases). Germline CDR1 and CDR2: SQVTM and ANQGSEA. The CDR3 totals 13 residues. Between the trimmed V and J ends, which lost 0 bases and 2 bases, there was a span of 6 bases. The CDR3 nucleotides read TGCAGCGTTGAAGAGGGGGCCACAGATACGCAGTATTTT. This sequence encodes CSVEEGATDTQYF.

The chain is built from TRBV28 and TRBJ2-3; possible D gene TRBD1, 8 bases. Germline lookup yields CDR1 MDHEN and CDR2 SYDVKM. The germline V and J ends were trimmed by 3 bases and 0 bases, with 22 bases remaining between them. This CDR3 comprises 19 residues. DNA of the CDR3: TGTGCCAGCAGTTTTAACAGGGGGGGCGCCCCGGTGAGCACAGATACGCAGTATTTT. Its protein product is CASSFNRGGAPVSTDTQYF.

The table lists this clone with a count of one. This chain connects TRBV11-3 to TRBJ2-3, with D tentatively TRBD2 (6 bases). Germline lookup yields CDR1 SGHNT and CDR2 YENEEA. There are 15 residues in the CDR3. V was clipped by 7 bases and J by 2 bases, with 16 bases between them. The DNA of the CDR3 is TGTGCCAGCACCCTAGGGGCGGGGTTCACAGATACGCAGTATTTT. Translation gives CASTLGAGFTDTQYF.

This clone was recorded a few times. The gene calls are TRBV10-3 and TRBJ2-1, with D tentatively TRBD2 (6 bases). V dropped 2 bases and J dropped 6 bases, with 11 bases sitting between them. CDR3 length equals 14 residues. Germline loops: CDR1 ENHRY, CDR2 SYGVKD. The CDR3, as DNA: TGTGCCATCAGTGAGAGTATAGCGGTCAATGAGCAGTTCTTC. This sequence encodes CAISESIAVNEQFF.

The rearrangement links TRBV6-4 to TRBJ1-1, with D perhaps matching TRBD1 (6 bases). Germline lookup yields CDR1 MRHNA and CDR2 SNTAGT. Between the trimmed V and J ends, which lost 0 bases and 1 base, there was a span of 18 bases. CDR3 size: 18 residues. Here the CDR3 reads CASSDSRGADRTNTEAFF. CDR3 DNA sequence: TGTGCCAGCAGTGACTCGAGGGGTGCTGACAGGACGAACACTGAAGCTTTCTTT.

The chain recombines TRBV15 with TRBJ2-1; 11 nucleotides match TRBD2. Germline V gene lookup returns CDR1 LNHNV and CDR2 YYDKDF (reference sequence). V gave up 6 bases and J gave up 0 bases; unmatched junction bases: 4. This CDR3 contains 16 residues. CDR3 protein: CATRGTSGSSYNEQFF. CDR3 bases: TGTGCCACCAGGGGAACTAGCGGGAGCTCCTACAATGAGCAGTTCTTC.

The V and J genes are TRBV27 and TRBJ2-2; D unresolved. The CDR3 is 14 amino acids. The V gene lost 6 bases and the J gene lost 4 bases, with 12 bases spanning the gap. Germline assignment: CDR1 MNHEY and CDR2 SMNVEV (reference sequence). CDR3 sequence: CASSRSFSTGELFF. For the CDR3, the DNA is TGTGCCAGCAGCCGTAGCTTTAGCACCGGGGAGCTGTTTTTT.

The J gene is TRBJ2-7, the V gene TRBV7-9, with TRBD2 matching 11 bases. V lost 5 bases to trimming and J lost 3 bases; unmatched junction nucleotides: 6. Germline values: CDR1 SEHNR, CDR2 FQNEAQ (reference sequence). The CDR3 covers 15 residues. Here the CDR3 reads CASSPTSGENYEQYF. The CDR3 DNA reads TGTGCCAGCAGCCCGACTAGCGGGGAAAACTACGAGCAGTACTTC.

This clone was recorded only once. The chain uses TRBV7-9 and TRBJ2-2; 10 bases align to TRBD2. The CDR3 consists of 15 residues. Per the germline V gene, CDR1 is SEHNR and CDR2 is FQNEAQ (reference sequence). V lost 3 bases and J lost 5; bases outside the gene matches: 3. In DNA form, the CDR3 reads TGTGCCAGCAGCTTTAGCGGGAGGAGTACCGGGGAGCTGTTTTTT. Amino acids: CASSFSGRSTGELFF.

This chain uses TRBV6-5 with TRBJ1-2; D possibly corresponds to TRBD1 (6 bases). V was trimmed by 0 bases and J by 6 bases, leaving 11 bases between them. Per the germline V gene, CDR1 is MNHEY and CDR2 is SVGAGI. CDR3 length: 14 amino acids. CDR3 residues: CASSYSQGSDGYTF. In nucleotides, the CDR3 is TGTGCCAGCAGTTACTCACAGGGATCGGATGGCTACACCTTC.

The chain recombines TRBV19 with TRBJ1-3; no clear D gene. Germline CDR1 is LNHDA and CDR2 is SQIVND (reference sequence). V was trimmed by 5 bases and J by 4 bases, leaving 21 bases between them. The length of the CDR3 is 17 residues. CDR3 sequence reads: CASSPPINRPGGNTIYF. DNA for the CDR3: TGTGCCAGTAGTCCCCCCATTAATAGGCCCGGGGGAAACACCATATATTTT.

V is TRBV7-8 and J is TRBJ2-2; 9 nucleotides line up with TRBD1. Losses at the gene ends were 2 bases for V and 7 bases for J; bases not matched to a gene: 17. The CDR3 is 19 amino acids. Germline V gene lookup returns CDR1 SGHVS and CDR2 FQNEAQ. CDR3 coding DNA: TGTGCCAGCAGCTTAATGGTACCTGCGGGGACAGGGTTTGGCGGGGAGCTGTTTTTT. It translates to CASSLMVPAGTGFGGELFF.

The chain joins TRBV5-4 to TRBJ1-3; D unclear. The germline V gene has CDR1 SGHNT and CDR2 YYREEE (reference sequence). This CDR3 has 13 residues. The germline V and J ends were trimmed by 9 bases and 3 bases, with 13 bases remaining between them. The CDR3 DNA sequence: TGTGCCACCACCGAGGTGAATGGAAACACCATATATTTT. Translation gives CATTEVNGNTIYF.

The rearrangement joins TRBV19 to TRBJ1-5; TRBD1 aligns across 9 bases. The junction had 6 bases not matched to a gene; V was cut back by 8 bases and J by 4 bases. Germline CDR1 is LNHDA and CDR2 is SQIVND (reference sequence). There are 14 residues in the CDR3. The CDR3 DNA reads as TGTGCCAGTGGGGCTGGACAGGGGAATCAGCCCCAGCATTTT. Translating gives CASGAGQGNQPQHF.

The table lists this clone with a few counts. The chain links TRBV6-1 to TRBJ1-2; the match to TRBD1 covers 10 bases. This CDR3 is built from 13 residues. V was clipped by 6 bases and J by 8 bases; unmatched bases: 6. The germline V gene has CDR1 MNHNS and CDR2 SASEGT. The chain's CDR3 is CASSNRDRGGYTF. CDR3 DNA sequence: TGTGCCAGCAGCAACCGGGACAGGGGCGGCTACACCTTC.

The chain couples TRBV27 to TRBJ2-2; TRBD2 matches 10 bases. V shed 3 bases and J 7 bases; nucleotides not matched to a gene: 5. There are 15 residues in the CDR3. Germline lookup yields CDR1 MNHEY and CDR2 SMNVEV (reference sequence). In DNA form, the CDR3 reads TGTGCCAGCAGTTTTCTAGCGGGAGTACTCGGGGAGCTGTTTTTT. It encodes CASSFLAGVLGELFF.

This chain uses TRBV27 with TRBJ2-1; maybe TRBD2 (5 bases). The CDR3 contains 15 residues. Germline CDR1 and CDR2: MNHEY and SMNVEV (reference sequence). V was cut by 1 base and J by 5 bases, with 12 bases left in between. In nucleotides, the CDR3 is TGTGCCAGCAGTTTATTGGCGGGTCAGGACAATGAGCAGTTCTTC. Amino acids: CASSLLAGQDNEQFF.